The entry that follows covers one TCR beta chain sequence. Its matching antigen is unknown. CDR3 length: 16 residues. Losses at the gene ends were 5 bases for V and 9 bases for J; bases not matched to a gene: 11. Germline V gene lookup returns CDR1 MNHNY and CDR2 SVGAGI (reference sequence). The data stem from a study of T cell responses to AZD1222 COVID-19 vaccine. Findings and caveats of the study: White British people made up most donors, females outnumbered males, and clonal diversity was possibly underestimated. When two AZD1222 doses had been given, Spike-specific TCR breadth and depth rose. Repertoire sampling occurred only after the peak T cell response.

Profiling relied on immunoSEQ multiplex PCR, and the TCRdb table lists in-frame clones only, not all of them. Of tens of thousands of clones listed, approximately 90% are singletons. This material consisted of peripheral blood, taken on day 0 of MenACWY control vaccination. The V gene is TRBV6-6, the J gene TRBJ2-1; 12 nucleotides align to TRBD2. This sequence originates from an adult in good health. The CDR3 reads CASSRPSSGRAGEQFF. CDR3 sequence (DNA): TGTGCCAGCAGTCGCCCCTCTAGCGGGAGGGCGGGTGAGCAGTTCTTC.